These 21 T cell receptor beta chains originate from one sample sequenced in a study of OX40 agonist ivuxolimab in advanced cancers. Clones were read by immunoSEQ multiplex PCR, and TCRdb kept only the in-frame ones, dropping some. Counted here are tens of thousands of clones, 65% to 90% occurring once; the ten biggest clones make up over 0.95%. Sequenced material: CD4+ or CD8+ T cells sorted from blood, taken in a trial of the OX40 agonist ivuxolimab. The receptors stem from an adult with an advanced solid tumor such as melanoma, head and neck, liver or kidney cancer.

This chain uses TRBV7-2 with TRBJ1-5; D gene uncertain. Trimming shortened V by 1 base and J by 11 bases, and 15 bases separated the two germline ends. CDR1 and CDR2 from the germline V gene are SGHTA and FQGNSA. The CDR3 has 14 residues. CDR3 loop: CASSLGGPSRAQHF. In nucleotides, the CDR3 is TGTGCCAGCAGCTTAGGGGGTCCGTCTAGGGCCCAGCATTTT.

This clone was detected once. V is TRBV18 and J is TRBJ1-2; D gene uncertain. The CDR3 runs 13 residues. Germline V CDR1 and CDR2: KGHSH, LQKENI. V lost 2 bases, J lost 2 bases, and 6 bases lay in between. CDR3 bases: TGTGCCAGCTCACCAGACGGAAACTATGGCTACACCTTC. Residues: CASSPDGNYGYTF.

The V gene is TRBV5-1, the J gene TRBJ1-3; D is undetermined. Trimming left V 0 bases short and J 2 bases short, with 12 bases between. This CDR3 has 16 amino acids. In germline, CDR1 is SGHRS, CDR2 YFSETQ. The CDR3 spells CASSLGAVSTGNTIYF. In DNA, the CDR3 is TGCGCCAGCAGCTTGGGGGCAGTCTCAACTGGAAACACCATATATTTT.

The V and J genes are TRBV19 and TRBJ1-5; unclear D gene. The V end lost 5 bases, the J end lost 2 bases, and 7 bases lay between the germline ends. The V gene's germline CDR1 is LNHDA and CDR2 SQIVND (reference sequence). This CDR3 region has 13 residues. CDR3 coding DNA: TGTGCCAGTAGTCCAGGCCGCAATCAGCCCCAGCATTTT. Residues: CASSPGRNQPQHF.

The chain carries TRBV7-2 and TRBJ1-2; 7 bases match TRBD1. CDR1 and CDR2 (germline): SGHTA, FQGNSA. This CDR3 comprises 13 residues. The V segment lost 5 bases and the J segment 3 bases; nucleotides outside the gene matches: 3. DNA for the CDR3: TGTGCCAGCAGCCTAGGGACAGACTATGGCTACACCTTC. As protein: CASSLGTDYGYTF.

This chain uses TRBV5-1 with TRBJ2-5; 8 bases are a match to TRBD2. V lost 0 bases and J lost 4; bases outside the gene matches: 5. The CDR3 is 15 residues long. Per the germline V gene, CDR1 is SGHRS and CDR2 is YFSETQ. The CDR3 sequence: CASSLGGSGGETQYF. The CDR3 DNA reads as TGCGCCAGCAGCTTGGGGGGCAGCGGGGGAGAGACCCAGTACTTC. Full variable domain (remainder filled in from reference TRBV5-1 and TRBJ2-5): KAGVTQTPRYLIKTRGQQVTLSCSPISGHRSVSWYQQTPGQGLQFLFEYFSETQRNKGNFPGRFSGRQFSNSRSEMNVSTLELGDSALYLCASSLGGSGGETQYFGPGTRLLVL.

The gene calls are TRBV5-6 and TRBJ1-1; 9 bases align to TRBD1. Per the germline V gene, CDR1 is SGHDT and CDR2 is YYEEEE. This CDR3 comprises 15 residues. V lost 4 bases to trimming and J lost 3 bases; unmatched junction nucleotides: 7. The CDR3 sequence: CASSTGQGSDTEAFF. DNA for the CDR3: TGTGCCAGCAGCACGGGACAGGGATCGGACACTGAAGCTTTCTTT.

The J gene is TRBJ2-5, the V gene TRBV5-1; TRBD2 is a possible D gene (5 bases). The CDR3 sequence is 14 residues long. Between the trimmed V and J ends, which lost 2 bases and 5 bases, there was a span of 13 bases. Germline V gene data show CDR1 as SGHRS and CDR2 as YFSETQ. The CDR3 sequence is CASSLGRAPETQYF. The CDR3, as DNA: TGCGCCAGCAGCTTAGGGCGGGCTCCGGAGACCCAGTACTTC.

The rearrangement joins TRBV5-4 to TRBJ1-2, with a tentative D call TRBD1 (6 bases). CDR3 size: 13 residues. The V end lost 1 base, the J end lost 6 bases, and 10 bases lay between the germline ends. CDR1 and CDR2 (germline): SGHNT, YYREEE (reference sequence). CDR3 bases: TGTGCCAGCAGCTTGCAAGGGGGGGATGGCTACACCTTC. Translating gives CASSLQGGDGYTF.

This clone was observed a few times. The chain employs TRBV15 and TRBJ2-5; 8 bases agree with TRBD1. Germline V gene data show CDR1 as LNHNV and CDR2 as YYDKDF (reference sequence). V lost 5 bases and J lost 4; bases outside the gene matches: 3. The CDR3 contains 13 residues. The CDR3 DNA reads as TGTGCCACCAGCGGAGGGACAGGAGAGACCCAGTACTTC. Its translation: CATSGGTGETQYF.

V usage is TRBV29-1 and J usage is TRBJ1-2; the match to TRBD1 covers 10 bases. Germline CDR1 reads SQVTM; CDR2 reads ANQGSEA. The CDR3 is 13 residues long. The V and J ends lost 7 bases and 5 bases, in that order; junction bases with no gene match: 7. The CDR3 region is CSGRGDRGYGYTF. The CDR3 coding sequence is TGCAGCGGCCGCGGGGACAGGGGTTATGGCTACACCTTC. Variable domain in full (rest from reference TRBV29-1 and TRBJ1-2): SAVISQKPSRDICQRGTSLTIQCQVDSQVTMMFWYRQQPGQSLTLIATANQGSEATYESGFVIDKFPISRPNLTFSTLTVSNMSPEDSSIYLCSGRGDRGYGYTFGSGTRLTVV.

This chain links TRBV5-1 with TRBJ2-7, with 10 bases that match TRBD2. V dropped 4 bases and J dropped 2; count of bases not matched to a gene: 6. Germline V lookup: CDR1 SGHRS, CDR2 YFSETQ. There are 15 residues in the CDR3. The CDR3 region is CASSPGSGGAYEQYF. In nucleotides, the CDR3 is TGCGCCAGCAGCCCAGGCAGCGGGGGGGCCTACGAGCAGTACTTC.

The chain couples TRBV5-6 to TRBJ1-6; D uncertain. The CDR3 extends over 18 amino acids. From germline, CDR1 is SGHDT and CDR2 YYEEEE. V was cut by 5 bases and J by 4 bases, with 22 bases left in between. The CDR3 is CASSLRTSTLVYNSPLHF. The CDR3 DNA reads TGTGCCAGCAGTCTCAGGACCAGTACTTTGGTATATAATTCACCCCTCCACTTT. The variable domain in full, with the rest retrieved from reference TRBV5-6 and TRBJ1-6, is DAGVTQSPTHLIKTRGQQVTLRCSPKSGHDTVSWYQQALGQGPQFIFQYYEEEERQRGNFPDRFSGHQFPNYSSELNVNALLLGDSALYLCASSLRTSTLVYNSPLHFGNGTRLTVT.

The chain is built from TRBV6-1 and TRBJ1-2, with unresolved D. Trimming removed 6 bases at V and 5 bases at J, with 7 bases between. Germline lookup yields CDR1 MNHNS and CDR2 SASEGT. The CDR3 has 11 amino acids. In DNA, the CDR3 is TGTGCCAGCAGCGATATTTATGGCTACACCTTC. Residues: CASSDIYGYTF.

The V call is TRBV18, the J call TRBJ1-1; TRBD1 is a possible D gene (5 bases). Deletions cut 0 bases from V and 3 bases from J, with 5 bases between. CDR1 KGHSH and CDR2 LQKENI come from the germline V gene. The CDR3 spans 13 residues. The CDR3 nucleotides read TGTGCCAGCTCACCACCGGGGGACACTGAAGCTTTCTTT. It is translated as CASSPPGDTEAFF.

The J gene is TRBJ1-2, the V gene TRBV5-6; weak D call: TRBD1 (6 bases). There are 13 residues in the CDR3. V gave up 4 bases and J gave up 4 bases, with 11 bases separating them. Germline V gene data show CDR1 as SGHDT and CDR2 as YYEEEE. This chain's CDR3 is CASSEGQRYGYTF. Here the CDR3 DNA reads TGTGCCAGCAGCGAAGGACAGCGCTATGGCTACACCTTC.

The chain uses TRBV10-3 and TRBJ2-5; 8 nucleotides match TRBD1. The J call is uncertain, as TRBJ2-7 better fits the DNA end. This CDR3 region has 15 residues. The germline CDR1 and CDR2 sequences are ENHRY and SYGVKD. The DNA for the CDR3 is TGTGCCATCAGTACCCCGGACAGGGCCTCCTACGAGCAGTACTTC. Translating gives CAISTPDRASYEQYF.

The rearrangement joins TRBV29-1 to TRBJ2-3, with no clear D. CDR3 length equals 13 residues. Trimming cost V 6 bases and J 6 bases, with 16 bases left between them. Per germline, CDR1 SQVTM and CDR2 ANQGSEA. The CDR3: CSVELALGDTQYF. In DNA form, the CDR3 reads TGCAGCGTCGAACTGGCCTTGGGGGATACGCAGTATTTT.

This chain connects TRBV7-2 to TRBJ2-5, with 10 bases fitting TRBD2. Germline CDR1 SGHTA, CDR2 FQGNSA. The CDR3 has 15 amino acids. The J segment lost 5 bases and the V segment lost 2 bases, leaving 5 bases of the junction unmatched. CDR3 sequence: CASSLQAGGRETQYF. The CDR3 bases are TGTGCCAGCAGCTTACAAGCGGGGGGGCGCGAGACCCAGTACTTC.

V and J are TRBV4-1 and TRBJ1-1, with a possible D match to TRBD1 (5 bases). Trimming shortened V by 5 bases and J by 3 bases, and 10 bases separated the two germline ends. Germline values: CDR1 MGHRA, CDR2 YSYEKL. CDR3 length equals 13 residues. The CDR3 sequence: CASSFQGDTEAFF. CDR3 nucleotide sequence: TGCGCCAGCAGCTTCCAGGGCGACACTGAAGCTTTCTTT.

CDR3 DNA sequence: TGCGCCAGCAGCTTAGGTCCGGGTGGGGACTACGAGCAGTACTTC. Protein: CASSLGPGGDYEQYF. The chain has TRBV5-1 and TRBJ2-7, with D hard to call. This CDR3 region has 15 residues. Germline values: CDR1 SGHRS, CDR2 YFSETQ. Trimming shortened V by 2 bases and J by 3 bases, and 15 bases separated the two germline ends.